This TCR beta chain appears in the sequencing data of a study of blood T cell repertoires in COVID-19. The wider study: From the United States, Italy and Spain came samples of acute and convalescent COVID-19. PBMCs, B-cell-depleted T cells, or T cells were the source of the cDNA or gDNA that made up the material.

Germline V CDR1 and CDR2: LNHDA, SQIVND (reference sequence). The CDR3 loop spans 14 amino acids. Trimming removed 7 bases at V and 2 bases at J, with 13 bases between. Original processing notes: Amplification from reference gene primers served as the basis for estimated nucleated cell counts. Sequenced by immunoSEQ multiplex PCR; TCRdb stores in-frame clones only, minus some. V and J calls plus clone size are reproduced from that table; the DNA served to infer D and trimming. The sample records over 110,000 clones, approximately 85% being singletons. The clonotype originates from a man in his sixties or seventies with acute or convalescent COVID-19. Sequences were obtained from peripheral blood. V usage is TRBV19 and J usage is TRBJ2-3; D not certain. The CDR3 DNA sequence: TGTGCCAGTAACTTAGGAGATTTCACAGATACGCAGTATTTT. Translated, it gives CASNLGDFTDTQYF. The variable domain in full, with the rest retrieved from reference TRBV19 and TRBJ2-3, is DGGITQSPKYLFRKEGQNVTLSCEQNLNHDAMYWYRQDPGQGLRLIYYSQIVNDFQKGDIAEGYSVSREKKESFPLTVTSAQKNPTAFYLCASNLGDFTDTQYFGPGTRLTVL.